The following is a TCR beta chain sequence with its context. The specificity of this receptor is unknown. Within one base of it there is no much larger clone, and no base qualities were kept. The sample's treatment or condition label, decoded: about 20 received Ad26.COV2.S at low or high dose, single or two shots; about five received placebo; per-sample allocation not given. Repertoires of vaccine and placebo recipients were sequenced from samples collected on day 63 after the first injection. Between 29 July and 7 August 2020, Cohort 1b enrolled 20 to 30 adults aged 18-55 years at one site in Boston, USA. Ad26.COV2.S was a replication-incompetent adenovirus type 26 vector that expressed a prefusion-stabilized SARS-CoV-2 spike protein derived from the original Wuhan strain. The immunoSEQ Assay was the method used to sequence TCRbeta CDR3 regions. After extraction, genomic DNA underwent amplification by bias-controlled multiplex PCR, followed by high-throughput sequencing. Per the source publication's procedure: To quantify the absolute abundance of every unique TCRbeta CDR3 region, sequences were collapsed and filtered. T cell fraction was estimated by normalization of TCRbeta template counts to usable DNA, with usable DNA being measured through amplification of reference genes present in all nucleated cells. Repertoire TCRs were annotated as SARS-CoV-2-specific when V gene, CDR3 amino acid sequence and J gene were exactly matched to a known reactive TCR set. The reference SARS-CoV-2 TCR set came from MIRA and was filtered for enrichment in COVID-19-positive ImmuneCODE repertoires, removing public or cross-reactive TCRs. Based on the MIRA antigens, annotated TCRs were further analysed at the level of specific ORF or position within ORF. Breadth was defined as annotated unique rearrangements over total unique productive rearrangements; depth was the summed frequency of those rearrangements. TCR breadth was compared between groups using two-sided Wilcoxon rank-sum tests. Entries here come from immuneACCESS through TCRdb and include only in-frame sequences with V and J called. Some clones fail to appear in such tables; in the studies checked, an unresolved V gene covers under half of the shortfall, and the cause of the remainder is unknown. The V and J calls and clone size are taken from that table; D and trimming were inferred from the DNA. This sample is represented by hundreds of thousands of clones; 86% of them were singletons. The ten largest clones add up to over 8.5% of the sample.

These data belong to a study of Ad26.COV2.S vaccination and SARS-CoV-2 variants (dated by TCRdb to the early 2020s). Broadly, across the study: Vaccine-arm donors were drawn from COV1001, a multicentre, randomized, double-blind, placebo-controlled phase I-IIa trial of Ad26.COV2.S in healthy adults. Ad26.COV2.S was administered intramuscularly at a dose of 5x10^10 or 1x10^11 viral particles, either as one shot or as two shots given 56 days apart. TCRbeta repertoire sequencing was used to assess the specificity and breadth of SARS-CoV-2-reactive T cell receptors after Ad26.COV2.S vaccination. The TCR-sequenced set comprised about 32 samples: approximately 19 Ad26.COV2.S vaccine recipients, 5 placebo recipients and 8 SARS-CoV-2 convalescent individuals. Trial participants were randomized into five groups of five, in which low-dose or high-dose Ad26.COV2.S was given once or twice, or placebo was given on both occasions. Investigators did not know the trial group allocation while performing experiments and assessing outcomes. Results and caveats for the whole study, not just this receptor: After vaccination, spike-specific CD8+ and CD4+ T cell responses were reported to show substantial breadth. The study lacked the statistical power to compare responses across vaccine doses or regimens. Higher spike-specific TCR breadth was observed in Ad26.COV2.S recipients than in placebo recipients (P = 0.0014). Vaccine and placebo recipients had similar non-spike TCR breadth, a finding consistent with the vaccine containing only spike. According to the authors, total T cell responses may have been underestimated by the TCR breadth and depth analyses.

The germline V gene (reference sequence) specifies SGHNT as CDR1 and YYREEE as CDR2. Its CDR3 holds 16 amino acids, cysteine through phenylalanine. Kept here is only the CDR3 DNA, which spans 48 bases and is read in frame from base 1. V loses 3 bases at its end and J loses 2 bases; junction bases beyond the gene matches: 7. This clonotype originated in a person aged 18-60 years who received the Ad26.COV2.S COVID-19 vaccine or a placebo. This specimen consisted of peripheral blood, obtained in a trial of Ad26.COV2.S vaccine versus placebo. The V and J genes are TRBV5-4 and TRBJ2-7; 11 central nucleotides agree with TRBD2. In nucleotides, the sequence is TGTGCCAGCAGCTCCGGAACTAGCGGGGGTCCCTACGAGCAGTACTTC. Translated, this gives CASSSGTSGGPYEQYF. The full variable domain, completed from the reference TRBV5-4 and TRBJ2-7 proteins outside the CDR3, reads ETGVTQSPTHLIKTRGQQVTLRCSSQSGHNTVSWYQQALGQGPQFIFQYYREEENGRGNFPPRFSGLQFPNYSSELNVNALELDDSALYLCASSSGTSGGPYEQYFGPGTRLTVT.